Below are 29 T cell receptor beta chains sequenced from a single sample in a study of blood T cell repertoires in COVID-19. Measured with immunoSEQ multiplex PCR; TCRdb has only the in-frame clones, and not every one. Of approximately 250,000 clones listed, about 89% are singletons. The sample taken for sequencing was PBMCs or T cells enriched from blood (not recorded which). The origin of the receptors is a woman in her 30s who had recovered from COVID-19.

The chain links TRBV4-3 to TRBJ2-1, with 8 bases lining up with TRBD2. Germline V CDR1 and CDR2: LGHNA, YSLEER. The J segment lost 2 bases and the V segment lost 2 bases, leaving 5 bases of the junction unmatched. This CDR3 has 16 amino acids. The DNA for the CDR3 is TGCGCCAGCAGCCAACCGACTAGCGACCCCTACAATGAGCAGTTCTTC. This codes for CASSQPTSDPYNEQFF.

J is TRBJ1-5 and V is TRBV27, with TRBD1 matching over 7 bases. The CDR3 has 16 residues. V was clipped by 1 base and J by 0 bases; unmatched bases: 3. Germline lookup yields CDR1 MNHEY and CDR2 SMNVEV (reference sequence). This chain's CDR3 is CASSLWGQNSNQPQHF. In nucleotides, the CDR3 is TGTGCCAGCAGTTTATGGGGACAGAATAGCAATCAGCCCCAGCATTTT.

V is TRBV6-2 or TRBV6-3 and J is TRBJ2-1; D call uncertain. CDR1 is MNHEY and CDR2 is SVGEGT in the germline V gene. V lost 6 bases, J lost 0 bases, and 21 bases lay in between. This CDR3 is 18 amino acids long. The CDR3 spells CASSGPSRRRISYNEQFF. The DNA for the CDR3 is TGTGCCAGCAGCGGGCCCAGCAGACGACGTATCTCCTACAATGAGCAGTTCTTC.

The chain employs TRBV5-5 and TRBJ2-3; TRBD1 aligns across 11 bases. The germline V gene encodes CDR1 SGHKS and CDR2 YYEKEE (reference sequence). V shed 4 bases and J 5 bases; nucleotides not matched to a gene: 9. The CDR3 is 16 residues long. The CDR3 DNA is TGTGCCAGCAGCCCCCGGACAGGGGGCGCCCAAGATACGCAGTATTTT. Translation: CASSPRTGGAQDTQYF.

The V and J genes are TRBV5-4 and TRBJ1-5, with TRBD1 identical over 7 bases. The germline gives CDR1 SGHNT, CDR2 YYREEE (reference sequence). The CDR3 consists of 14 residues. V lost 4 bases and J lost 3; bases outside the gene matches: 4. The CDR3 DNA is TGTGCCAGCAGCCGGGACAGATCCAATCAGCCCCAGCATTTT. This sequence encodes CASSRDRSNQPQHF.

The chain carries TRBV3-1 (or the pseudogene TRBV3-2) and TRBJ2-7; tentative D call: TRBD2 (6 bases). The V gene's germline CDR1 is LGHDT and CDR2 YNNKEL (reference sequence). V was clipped by 4 bases and J by 7 bases, with 20 bases between them. The CDR3 consists of 15 residues. The CDR3 coding sequence is TGTGCCAGCAGCCCCTCGGGTCCGTTGCGGGGAGAGCAGTACTTC. Protein sequence: CASSPSGPLRGEQYF.

J is TRBJ1-5 and V is TRBV9; TRBD1 is a possible D gene (5 bases). The CDR3 is 15 amino acids. Germline values: CDR1 SGDLS, CDR2 YYNGEE. Trimming removed 6 bases at V and 1 base at J, with 14 bases between. DNA of the CDR3: TGTGCCAGCACCCGGGGGTCGGAGAGCAATCAGCCCCAGCATTTT. Translation gives CASTRGSESNQPQHF.

This chain links TRBV6-2 or TRBV6-3 with TRBJ2-7; D ambiguous. This CDR3 region has 16 residues. Germline V gene data show CDR1 as MNHEY and CDR2 as SVGEGT. Trimming stripped 6 bases from V and 0 bases from J, with 18 bases between. The CDR3 nucleotides read TGTGCCAGCAGCCCTGATTTCCTAACCCTCTCCTACGAGCAGTACTTC. Translating gives CASSPDFLTLSYEQYF.

The CDR3 here is CASSPWWAGGPNYGYTF. The CDR3 DNA reads as TGTGCCAGCAGCCCCTGGTGGGCAGGGGGCCCTAACTATGGCTACACCTTC. The rearrangement uses TRBV5-8 and TRBJ1-2; 8 nucleotides match TRBD1. V dropped 4 bases and J dropped 0; count of bases not matched to a gene: 11. The CDR3 consists of 17 residues. The V gene's germline CDR1 is SGHTS and CDR2 YDEGEE.

This chain links TRBV28 with TRBJ1-1, with D hard to call. Germline-derived CDR1 and CDR2 are MDHEN and SYDVKM. The CDR3 extends over 16 amino acids. Trimming removed 2 bases from V and 10 bases from J, with 23 bases in between. The CDR3 loop reads CASSLGTGRVGLRAFF. CDR3 DNA sequence: TGTGCCAGCAGTTTAGGAACGGGGAGGGTAGGCCTGAGAGCTTTCTTT.

This clone was observed once. The chain recombines TRBV19 with TRBJ1-5; D unclear. V lost 4 bases and J lost 7, with 14 bases in between. The CDR3 has 14 residues. CDR1 LNHDA and CDR2 SQIVND come from the germline V gene (reference sequence). The CDR3 spells CASSRLDRGQPQHF. The CDR3, as DNA: TGTGCCAGTAGTAGGCTTGACCGAGGACAGCCCCAGCATTTT.

The chain recombines TRBV19 with TRBJ2-7, with D possibly TRBD1 on 6 matching bases. The CDR3 totals 14 residues. V was pared by 6 bases and J by 0 bases, with 12 bases between. Germline V gene sequence: CDR1 LNHDA, CDR2 SQIVND (reference sequence). The CDR3, as DNA: TGTGCCAGTAGCAATAGGGACAACTCCTACGAGCAGTACTTC. Translated: CASSNRDNSYEQYF.

This clone was detected only a few times. The chain has TRBV28 and TRBJ1-6, with D possibly matching TRBD1 (5 bases). The length of the CDR3 is 15 residues. Trimming removed 6 bases from V and 9 bases from J, with 18 bases in between. Germline CDR1 is MDHEN and CDR2 is SYDVKM. The CDR3 is CASRGGTDEISPLHF. CDR3 bases: TGTGCCAGCAGGGGGGGGACGGACGAGATTTCACCCCTCCACTTT.

This clone was seen more than once but under ten times. The V gene is TRBV30, the J gene TRBJ2-7; no definite D call. CDR1 GTSNPN and CDR2 SVGIG come from the germline V gene (reference sequence). V was clipped by 2 bases and J by 8 bases, with 10 bases between them. This CDR3 is built from 11 residues. CDR3 DNA sequence: TGTGCCTGGAGTCCCGCAGGTCAGCAGTACTTC. This translates into CAWSPAGQQYF.

J is TRBJ1-3 and V is TRBV6-5; 9 bases line up with TRBD1. CDR3 size: 15 residues. The germline V gene has CDR1 MNHEY and CDR2 SVGAGI. J was trimmed by 0 bases and V by 6 bases; bases with no gene match: 3. CDR3 sequence reads: CASRGQGISGNTIYF. CDR3 DNA: TGTGCCAGCAGGGGACAGGGCATCTCTGGAAACACCATATATTTT.

This chain joins TRBV18 and TRBJ1-3; D unresolved. V gave up 1 base and J gave up 4 bases, with 14 bases separating them. Germline assignment: CDR1 KGHSH and CDR2 LQKENI. The CDR3 sequence is 16 residues long. In nucleotides, the CDR3 is TGTGCCAGCTCACCACTCGAGTTTCTCTCCGGAAACACCATATATTTT. This encodes CASSPLEFLSGNTIYF.

The table lists this clone with a few counts. J is TRBJ1-1 and V is TRBV6-5, with TRBD1 as a possible D gene (5 bases). V gave up 4 bases and J gave up 3 bases, with 18 bases separating them. CDR1 and CDR2 from the germline V gene are MNHEY and SVGAGI. This CDR3 is 16 amino acids long. The CDR3 coding sequence is TGTGCCAGCAGTTCCCCATCTAATTCGGGGGACACTGAAGCTTTCTTT. Protein: CASSSPSNSGDTEAFF.

This chain links TRBV28 with TRBJ1-1; unclear D gene. Germline CDR1 reads MDHEN; CDR2 reads SYDVKM. V was shortened by 6 bases and J by 7 bases, with 18 bases between the two germline ends. This CDR3 spans 14 amino acids. This CDR3 reads CASSSSGQLLEAFF. CDR3 in DNA: TGTGCCAGCAGCTCCAGTGGGCAGCTACTTGAAGCTTTCTTT.

The chain uses TRBV6-5 and TRBJ1-3; 9 nucleotides match TRBD1. V was clipped by 4 bases and J by 0 bases; unmatched bases: 4. The CDR3 extends over 16 amino acids. Germline CDR1 and CDR2: MNHEY and SVGAGI. The CDR3 loop is CASSSPTGGSGNTIYF. CDR3 DNA: TGTGCCAGCAGTTCCCCGACAGGGGGCTCTGGAAACACCATATATTTT.

The V gene is TRBV7-9, the J gene TRBJ2-2; D uncertain. Trimming shortened V by 2 bases and J by 7 bases, and 5 bases separated the two germline ends. Germline CDR1 SEHNR, CDR2 FQNEAQ (reference sequence). The CDR3 totals 12 residues. This CDR3 is CASSLPLGELFF. CDR3 DNA sequence: TGTGCCAGCAGCTTACCCCTCGGGGAGCTGTTTTTT. The entire variable domain, with the rest obtained from reference TRBV7-9 and TRBJ2-2, is as follows: DTGVSQNPRHKITKRGQNVTFRCDPISEHNRLYWYRQTLGQGPEFLTYFQNEAQLEKSRLLSDRFSAERPKGSFSTLEIQRTEQGDSAMYLCASSLPLGELFFGEGSRLTVL.

The rearrangement uses TRBV27 and TRBJ1-1, with 7 positions matching TRBD1. CDR3 length equals 14 residues. Per germline, CDR1 MNHEY and CDR2 SMNVEV (reference sequence). Trimming cost V 3 bases and J 5 bases; bases outside gene matches: 6. CDR3 nucleotides: TGTGCCAGCAGTTTTTCGACAGGGCTTACTGAAGCTTTCTTT. This encodes CASSFSTGLTEAFF.

This clone was detected many times. V usage is TRBV28 and J usage is TRBJ1-2; a weak D match, TRBD1 (5 bases). Between the trimmed V and J ends, which lost 3 bases and 4 bases, there was a span of 9 bases. Germline assignment: CDR1 MDHEN and CDR2 SYDVKM. The CDR3 has 13 residues. CDR3: CASSFGGTYGYTF. DNA for the CDR3: TGTGCCAGCAGTTTCGGGGGGACCTATGGCTACACCTTC.

The chain uses TRBV19 and TRBJ1-5, with TRBD1 matching over 9 bases. This CDR3 spans 16 amino acids. From germline, CDR1 is LNHDA and CDR2 SQIVND (reference sequence). V lost 7 bases, J lost 7 bases, and 14 bases stayed unmatched. The CDR3 spells CASNALRTGAAQPQHF. The CDR3 DNA sequence: TGTGCCAGTAACGCCTTACGGACAGGGGCAGCCCAGCCCCAGCATTTT.

This chain joins TRBV28 and TRBJ1-5; D unresolved. V lost 3 bases, J lost 3 bases, and 6 bases lay in between. CDR3 length equals 13 residues. The germline gives CDR1 MDHEN, CDR2 SYDVKM. DNA of the CDR3: TGTGCCAGCAGTTTCAACAACAATCAGCCCCAGCATTTT. As protein: CASSFNNNQPQHF.

This chain connects TRBV28 to TRBJ1-2; the D gene is possibly TRBD1 (6 bases). Germline V CDR1 and CDR2: MDHEN, SYDVKM. V lost 1 base, J lost 3 bases, and 21 bases lay in between. The CDR3 is 18 amino acids. CDR3 nucleotides: TGTGCCAGCAGTTTATATACTAACGCCGGGACACGAGACTATGGCTACACCTTC. As protein: CASSLYTNAGTRDYGYTF.

The rearrangement joins TRBV5-1 to TRBJ2-3, with 11 bases aligning to TRBD2. Unmatched junction bases numbered 6, after V lost 3 bases and J lost 0 bases. CDR1 is SGHRS, CDR2 YFSETQ, per germline. This CDR3 is 17 amino acids long. This CDR3 reads CASSWGTSGSSTDTQYF. The CDR3 nucleotides read TGCGCCAGCAGCTGGGGGACTAGCGGTTCTAGCACAGATACGCAGTATTTT.

V is TRBV7-2 and J is TRBJ1-1; no clear D gene. V shed 1 base and J shed 2 bases, with 8 bases lying between them. CDR1 SGHTA and CDR2 FQGNSA come from the germline V gene. This CDR3 comprises 14 residues. Here the CDR3 DNA reads TGTGCCAGCAGCTTAGGGGCGCGAAACACTGAAGCTTTCTTT. As protein: CASSLGARNTEAFF.

This chain joins TRBV5-1 and TRBJ2-1, with D perhaps matching TRBD2 (5 bases). Germline V gene sequence: CDR1 SGHRS, CDR2 YFSETQ. The V end was cut by 3 bases, the J end by 0 bases, with 16 bases between. The CDR3 loop spans 17 amino acids. CDR3: CASSSNSRGGSYNEQFF. In DNA, the CDR3 is TGCGCCAGCAGCTCTAACAGCCGAGGAGGCTCCTACAATGAGCAGTTCTTC.

The J gene is TRBJ1-1, the V gene TRBV28; D might be TRBD1 (5 bases). CDR3 length: 12 amino acids. The V gene's germline CDR1 is MDHEN and CDR2 SYDVKM. Trimming pared 7 bases from V and 14 bases from J, leaving 20 bases between. The CDR3 region is CASITTGTREFF. As DNA, the CDR3 is TGTGCCAGCATCACCACCGGGACGCGGGAATTCTTT.